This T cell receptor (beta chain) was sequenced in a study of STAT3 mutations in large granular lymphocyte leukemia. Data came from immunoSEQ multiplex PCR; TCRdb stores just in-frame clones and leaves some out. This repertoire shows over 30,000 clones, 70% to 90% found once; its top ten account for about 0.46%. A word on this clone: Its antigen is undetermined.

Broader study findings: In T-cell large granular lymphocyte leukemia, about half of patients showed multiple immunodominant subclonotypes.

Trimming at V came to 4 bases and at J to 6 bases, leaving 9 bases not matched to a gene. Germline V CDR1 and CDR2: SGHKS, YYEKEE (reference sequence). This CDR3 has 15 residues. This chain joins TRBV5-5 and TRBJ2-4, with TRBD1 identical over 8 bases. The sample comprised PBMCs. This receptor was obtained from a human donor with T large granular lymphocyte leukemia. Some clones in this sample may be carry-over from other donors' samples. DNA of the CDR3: TGTGCCAGCAGCCACACGACAGGGGTCGGAAACATTCAGTACTTC. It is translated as CASSHTTGVGNIQYF. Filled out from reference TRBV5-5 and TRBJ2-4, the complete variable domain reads DAGVTQSPTHLIKTRGQQVTLRCSPISGHKSVSWYQQVLGQGPQFIFQYYEKEERGRGNFPDRFSARQFPNYSSELNVNALLLGDSALYLCASSHTTGVGNIQYFGAGTRLSVL.